A selection of T cell receptor beta chains follows, all from one sample in a study of blood T cell repertoires in COVID-19. Assay: immunoSEQ multiplex PCR; the TCRdb copy retains only in-frame clones and omits some. This table holds about 250,000 clones, approximately 82% found once. Material for sequencing was peripheral blood. These receptors were collected from a man aged 40-49 years with active or convalescent COVID-19. Both conserved end residues are part of each CDR3. D genes are given only for firm matches. A row's size may be missing; if present it is once, few, many or a size class.

clone_size: -; d_call: TRBD2; v_call: TRBV27; j_call: TRBJ2-3; cdr3_aa: CASSFPGLAGGEDTQYF; cdr3_nt: TGTGCCAGCAGTTTCCCCGGACTAGCGGGGGGGGAAGATACGCAGTATTTT
clone_size: -; d_call: TRBD1; v_call: TRBV6-5; j_call: TRBJ1-1; cdr3_aa: CASSYGPTGGTEAFF; cdr3_nt: TGTGCCAGCAGTTACGGACCGACAGGGGGGACTGAAGCTTTCTTT
clone_size: few; d_call: -; v_call: TRBV5-1; j_call: TRBJ1-2; cdr3_aa: CASSSGLLANYGYTF; cdr3_nt: TGCGCCAGCAGCTCGGGTCTTCTAGCTAACTATGGCTACACCTTC
clone_size: -; d_call: -; v_call: TRBV9; j_call: TRBJ2-5; cdr3_aa: CASSVYGQETQYF; cdr3_nt: TGTGCCAGCAGCGTATACGGGCAAGAGACCCAGTACTTC
clone_size: -; d_call: -; v_call: TRBV27; j_call: TRBJ2-6; cdr3_aa: CASRGTFSGANVLTF; cdr3_nt: TGTGCCAGCAGGGGGACTTTCTCTGGGGCCAACGTCCTGACTTTC
clone_size: -; d_call: TRBD1; v_call: TRBV6-5; j_call: TRBJ1-5; cdr3_aa: CASPLLTGGNQPQHF; cdr3_nt: TGTGCCAGCCCATTATTGACAGGGGGCAATCAGCCCCAGCATTTT
clone_size: few; d_call: -; v_call: TRBV18; j_call: TRBJ1-3; cdr3_aa: CASSGSEVNSGNTIYF; cdr3_nt: TGTGCCAGCTCCGGGTCTGAGGTAAACTCTGGAAACACCATATATTTT
clone_size: -; d_call: -; v_call: TRBV6-5; j_call: TRBJ2-7; cdr3_aa: CASSYSAGPEQYF; cdr3_nt: TGTGCCAGCAGTTACTCGGCAGGGCCCGAGCAGTACTTC
clone_size: -; d_call: TRBD1; v_call: TRBV25-1; j_call: TRBJ1-6; cdr3_aa: CASSDHRGGSPLHF; cdr3_nt: TGTGCCAGCAGTGACCACAGGGGCGGCTCACCCCTCCACTTT
clone_size: -; d_call: -; v_call: TRBV10-3; j_call: TRBJ2-3; cdr3_aa: CAISYKRASTDTQYF; cdr3_nt: TGTGCCATCAGTTACAAGCGAGCTTCCACAGATACGCAGTATTTT
clone_size: -; d_call: TRBD1; v_call: TRBV4-1; j_call: TRBJ2-1; cdr3_aa: CASSHTPGTGTYNEQFF; cdr3_nt: TGCGCCAGCAGCCACACACCCGGGACAGGGACCTACAATGAGCAGTTCTTC
clone_size: -; d_call: TRBD2; v_call: TRBV7-2; j_call: TRBJ2-7; cdr3_aa: CASSPPGGEQYF; cdr3_nt: TGTGCCAGCAGCCCCCCGGGGGGCGAGCAGTACTTC
clone_size: -; d_call: -; v_call: TRBV7-9; j_call: TRBJ2-3; cdr3_aa: CASSSLGDTQYF; cdr3_nt: TGTGCCAGCAGCTCCCTCGGAGATACGCAGTATTTT
clone_size: -; d_call: -; v_call: TRBV30; j_call: TRBJ1-1; cdr3_aa: CAWSWRPQNTEAFF; cdr3_nt: TGTGCCTGGAGTTGGAGACCACAGAACACTGAAGCTTTCTTT
clone_size: -; d_call: TRBD2; v_call: TRBV30; j_call: TRBJ2-1; cdr3_aa: CAWSPTSGVNNEQFF; cdr3_nt: TGTGCCTGGAGTCCGACTAGCGGGGTAAACAATGAGCAGTTCTTC
clone_size: -; d_call: TRBD2; v_call: TRBV9; j_call: TRBJ2-1; cdr3_aa: CASSVAGSGGYNEQFF; cdr3_nt: TGTGCCAGCAGCGTAGCAGGTAGCGGGGGGTACAATGAGCAGTTCTTC
clone_size: -; d_call: -; v_call: TRBV4-1; j_call: TRBJ1-2; cdr3_aa: CASSQVTHTAYGYTF; cdr3_nt: TGCGCCAGCAGCCAAGTAACCCACACAGCATATGGCTACACCTTC
clone_size: -; d_call: -; v_call: TRBV5-1; j_call: TRBJ1-4; cdr3_aa: CASSLFREGEKLFF; cdr3_nt: TGCGCCAGCAGCTTGTTCAGGGAGGGTGAAAAACTGTTTTTT
clone_size: -; d_call: -; v_call: TRBV5-1; j_call: TRBJ2-3; cdr3_aa: CASSLGRTWDTDTQYF; cdr3_nt: TGCGCCAGCAGCTTGGGACGGACTTGGGACACAGATACGCAGTATTTT
clone_size: -; d_call: TRBD1; v_call: TRBV28; j_call: TRBJ2-7; cdr3_aa: CASSASGTGTYEQYF; cdr3_nt: TGTGCCAGCAGTGCGTCCGGGACAGGGACCTACGAGCAGTACTTC
clone_size: -; d_call: -; v_call: TRBV7-6; j_call: TRBJ1-3; cdr3_aa: CASSSTGTLSGNTIYF; cdr3_nt: TGTGCCAGCAGCTCTACAGGGACACTATCTGGAAACACCATATATTTT
clone_size: -; d_call: -; v_call: TRBV15; j_call: TRBJ1-1; cdr3_aa: CATSITGQNTEAFF; cdr3_nt: TGTGCCACCAGCATCACGGGACAGAACACTGAAGCTTTCTTT
clone_size: -; d_call: -; v_call: TRBV7-9; j_call: TRBJ2-3; cdr3_aa: CASSLTWASTDTQYF; cdr3_nt: TGTGCCAGCAGCTTGACATGGGCTAGCACAGATACGCAGTATTTT
clone_size: -; d_call: -; v_call: TRBV2; j_call: TRBJ2-3; cdr3_aa: CASSDQRGTDTQYF; cdr3_nt: TGTGCCAGCAGTGACCAGCGGGGCACAGATACGCAGTATTTT
clone_size: -; d_call: -; v_call: TRBV5-1; j_call: TRBJ1-1; cdr3_aa: CASRLEGIGNTEAFF; cdr3_nt: TGCGCCAGCAGACTGGAGGGAATCGGGAACACTGAAGCTTTCTTT
clone_size: -; d_call: TRBD1; v_call: TRBV2; j_call: TRBJ1-3; cdr3_aa: CASSESRDRGRGNTIYF; cdr3_nt: TGTGCCAGCAGTGAATCCCGGGACAGGGGAAGAGGAAACACCATATATTTT
clone_size: -; d_call: -; v_call: TRBV5-1; j_call: TRBJ2-7; cdr3_aa: CASSVGSYEQYF; cdr3_nt: TGCGCCAGCAGTGTCGGGTCCTACGAGCAGTACTTC
clone_size: -; d_call: -; v_call: TRBV5-5; j_call: TRBJ1-1; cdr3_aa: CASSPWLGDRTEAFF; cdr3_nt: TGTGCCAGCAGCCCGTGGTTAGGGGATCGCACTGAAGCTTTCTTT
clone_size: -; d_call: -; v_call: TRBV7-2; j_call: TRBJ2-7; cdr3_aa: CASSFPLVSYEQYF; cdr3_nt: TGTGCCAGCAGCTTCCCACTAGTCTCCTACGAGCAGTACTTC
clone_size: few; d_call: -; v_call: TRBV4-1; j_call: TRBJ1-4; cdr3_aa: CASSQVSGGLNEKLFF; cdr3_nt: TGCGCCAGCAGCCAAGTATCTGGGGGCCTTAATGAAAAACTGTTTTTT
clone_size: few; d_call: TRBD1; v_call: TRBV5-1; j_call: TRBJ1-3; cdr3_aa: CASSTGTGQGNTIYF; cdr3_nt: TGCGCCAGCAGCACGGGGACAGGTCAAGGAAACACCATATATTTT
clone_size: -; d_call: TRBD2; v_call: TRBV29-1; j_call: TRBJ2-2; cdr3_aa: CSVVGLAGVAGELFF; cdr3_nt: TGCAGCGTTGTCGGACTAGCGGGAGTCGCCGGGGAGCTGTTTTTT
clone_size: few; d_call: TRBD1; v_call: TRBV25-1; j_call: TRBJ1-3; cdr3_aa: CASGGTDGNTIYF; cdr3_nt: TGTGCCAGCGGAGGGACAGACGGAAACACCATATATTTT
clone_size: -; d_call: TRBD2; v_call: TRBV2; j_call: TRBJ2-1; cdr3_aa: CASTEWGLAGGPYNEQFF; cdr3_nt: TGTGCCAGCACCGAATGGGGACTAGCGGGGGGGCCCTACAATGAGCAGTTCTTC
clone_size: many; d_call: -; v_call: TRBV5-1; j_call: TRBJ2-1; cdr3_aa: CASSLRETAYNEQFF; cdr3_nt: TGCGCCAGCAGCTTGCGGGAGACCGCCTACAATGAGCAGTTCTTC
clone_size: few; d_call: TRBD2; v_call: TRBV5-6; j_call: TRBJ2-2; cdr3_aa: CASSLGLVNTGELFF; cdr3_nt: TGTGCCAGCAGCTTAGGACTAGTGAACACCGGGGAGCTGTTTTTT
clone_size: -; d_call: -; v_call: TRBV6-5; j_call: TRBJ1-5; cdr3_aa: CASSYSPGALQPQHF; cdr3_nt: TGTGCCAGCAGTTACTCGCCTGGGGCTCTTCAGCCCCAGCATTTT
clone_size: once; d_call: TRBD2; v_call: TRBV6-5; j_call: TRBJ2-3; cdr3_aa: CASILAGGRYTQYF; cdr3_nt: TGTGCCAGCATCCTAGCGGGGGGGCGATATACGCAGTATTTT
clone_size: -; d_call: -; v_call: TRBV6-5; j_call: TRBJ1-2; cdr3_aa: CASSYGRNYGYTF; cdr3_nt: TGTGCCAGCAGTTACGGCAGGAACTATGGCTACACCTTC
clone_size: -; d_call: TRBD1; v_call: TRBV3-1/TRBV3-2; j_call: TRBJ1-2; cdr3_aa: CASSLTTGLYGYTF; cdr3_nt: TGTGCCAGCAGCCTTACGACAGGGCTCTATGGCTACACCTTC
clone_size: -; d_call: -; v_call: TRBV15; j_call: TRBJ1-2; cdr3_aa: CATSRQGRGYTF; cdr3_nt: TGTGCCACCAGCAGACAGGGGCGAGGCTACACCTTC
clone_size: -; d_call: TRBD1; v_call: TRBV3-1/TRBV3-2; j_call: TRBJ1-2; cdr3_aa: CASSHWDRGDYGYTF; cdr3_nt: TGTGCCAGCAGCCATTGGGACAGGGGGGACTATGGCTACACCTTC
clone_size: -; d_call: TRBD1; v_call: TRBV6-5; j_call: TRBJ1-3; cdr3_aa: CASSSGQGAGDTIYF; cdr3_nt: TGTGCCAGCAGTTCCGGACAGGGGGCGGGGGACACCATATATTTT
clone_size: -; d_call: -; v_call: TRBV30; j_call: TRBJ1-4; cdr3_aa: CAWGTTTLHF; cdr3_nt: TGTGCCTGGGGGACGACTACCCTCCATTTT